This T cell receptor (beta chain) came from a study of blood T cell repertoires in COVID-19. Study overall: Acute and convalescent COVID-19 specimens originated in the United States, Italy and Spain.

Trimming cost V 1 base and J 3 bases, with 11 bases left between them. CDR3 size: 15 residues. The germline V gene encodes CDR1 SGHRS and CDR2 YFSETQ. How the authors handled the data: Using reference gene primer amplification, nucleated cell counts were estimated. Assay used: immunoSEQ multiplex PCR; TCRdb lists only in-frame clones, some missing. V, J and clone size are those of that table, while D and trimming were read from the DNA. The sample holds approximately 150,000 clones, more than 75% seen once. Seattle-derived patients entered the study during active infection and were followed longitudinally.

The chain is built from TRBV5-1 and TRBJ2-1, with a weak D call TRBD2 (6 bases). The TCR sequence derives from a young man with COVID-19, enrolled during active disease. The source material was peripheral blood. CDR3 DNA sequence: TGCGCCAGCAGCTTGTATAGCGGAATCTACAATGAGCAGTTCTTC. Translation: CASSLYSGIYNEQFF.